Listed below are T cell receptor beta chains from one sample, sequenced in a study of metastatic and nonmetastatic thyroid tumors. With MiXCR, TCRdb called clones anew from the PCR reads. The sample has 30,000 to 35,000 clones, under 40% seen once. Sequenced sample: tumor tissue. The origin of the receptors is a female donor with papillary thyroid cancer or a benign thyroid nodule (not recorded which). Some clones in this sample may be carry-over from other donors' samples. The CDR3 runs from the conserved cysteine through the conserved F or W. Each record gives: CDR3 length, D gene, V gene, J gene, clone size, CDR3 DNA, CDR3 protein. The D gene is left open where the match is weak. Where a row states a size, it is once, few, many or the class of an expanded clone; other rows omit it.

>14|TRBD1|TRBV15|TRBJ2-3|NA
TGTGCCACAAGCCCAGGGGGCGCGACAGATACGCAGTATTTT
CATSPGGATDTQYF
>14|TRBD1|TRBV2|TRBJ2-7|few
TGTGCCAGCAAAATTGACAGGGGAAATCGCGAGCAGTACTTC
CASKIDRGNREQYF
>20|TRBD2|TRBV7-1|TRBJ2-3|few
TGTGCCAGCAGCTCGGGACTAGCGGGAGTTTTCGGCCGGCCTACAGATACGCAGTATTTT
CASSSGLAGVFGRPTDTQYF
>13|TRBD1|TRBV12-3/TRBV12-4|TRBJ2-3|NA
TGTGCCAGCAGGGGACAGGGTCAGAATACGCAGTATTTT
CASRGQGQNTQYF
>16|TRBD2|TRBV28|TRBJ2-1|NA
TGTGCCAGCAGTTTAGGGTCATTGCAACTAGCGGGAGTTTCCCCCTTC
CASSLGSLQLAGVSPF
>11|NA|TRBV12-3/TRBV12-4|TRBJ1-2|NA
TGTGCCAGCAGCCGCAGTGGAGGCTACACCTTC
CASSRSGGYTF
>15|TRBD1|TRBV9|TRBJ1-1|NA
TGTGCCAGCAGCTCACAGGGGGAATTGAACACTGAAGCTTTCTTT
CASSSQGELNTEAFF
>15|NA|TRBV6-2/TRBV6-3|TRBJ1-6|NA
TGTGCCAGCAGTTACGAGGACAGTACTAATTCACCCCTCCACTTT
CASSYEDSTNSPLHF
>14|NA|TRBV20-1|TRBJ1-2|NA
TGCAGTGCCGAGGACAGACAATCTAACTATGGCTACACCTTC
CSAEDRQSNYGYTF
>13|NA|TRBV2|TRBJ1-2|few
TGTGCCAGCAGGGACAGAACTAACTATGGCTACACCTTC
CASRDRTNYGYTF
>14|NA|TRBV20-1|TRBJ1-1|once
TGCAGTGCTAGAGATCGACAGACGAACACTGAAGCTTTCTTT
CSARDRQTNTEAFF
>13|TRBD1|TRBV20-1|TRBJ2-7|NA
TGCAGTGCGGGGACAGGGGGCTCCTACGAGCAGTACTTC
CSAGTGGSYEQYF
>15|NA|TRBV28|TRBJ2-1|few
TGTGCCAGCAGTTCCTCCGACGGCGCCTACAATGAGCAGTTCTTC
CASSSSDGAYNEQFF
>15|TRBD1|TRBV30|TRBJ1-5|NA
TGTGCCTGGAGAAGGGGGCAAGGGAGCAATCAGCCCCAGCATTTT
CAWRRGQGSNQPQHF
>13|TRBD1|TRBV10-2|TRBJ2-7|NA
TGCGCCAGCAGAAGACAGGGGTACAACGAGCAGTACTTC
CASRRQGYNEQYF
>13|NA|TRBV6-1|TRBJ1-1|few
TGTGCCAGCTCTCAGGTTTTGGACACTGAAGCTTTCTTT
CASSQVLDTEAFF
>14|NA|TRBV5-1|TRBJ1-3|NA
TGCGCCAGCAGCTTGGCTGGGTCTGGAAACACCATATATTTT
CASSLAGSGNTIYF
>15|TRBD2|TRBV10-3|TRBJ2-2|NA
TGTGCCATCAGTGAGACTAGCGCGAACACCGGGGAGCTGTTTTTT
CAISETSANTGELFF
>12|NA|TRBV12-3/TRBV12-4|TRBJ1-2|few
TGTGCCAGCAGTTGGTCGGGGGTAGGCTACACCTTC
CASSWSGVGYTF
>16|TRBD2|TRBV28|TRBJ2-1|NA
TGTGCCAGCAGTTTTTCTCTAGCGGGGGGCAACAATGAGCAGTTCTTC
CASSFSLAGGNNEQFF
>14|NA|TRBV11-3|TRBJ2-2|few
TGTGCCAGCAGCGCCTACAGAGACACCGGGGAGCTGTTTTTT
CASSAYRDTGELFF
>15|TRBD1|TRBV12-3/TRBV12-4|TRBJ1-2|NA
TGTGCCAGCAGCCTGGGACAGGGGCCCTTTGGTGGCTACACCTTC
CASSLGQGPFGGYTF
>15|TRBD1|TRBV27|TRBJ1-5|NA
TGTGCCAGCAGCCCCGGGACAGGTATCAATCAGGCCCAGCATTTT
CASSPGTGINQAQHF
>13|NA|TRBV6-5|TRBJ1-1|few
TGTGCCAGCAGTTCCCCCCGAGACACTGAAGCTTTCTTT
CASSSPRDTEAFF
>16|TRBD1|TRBV9|TRBJ1-6|NA
TGTGCCAGCAGCGTAGGACAGGGCACGCGGAATTCACCCCTCCACTTT
CASSVGQGTRNSPLHF